This T cell receptor beta chain was retrieved from a study of neurological immune-mediated disorders. This clonotype occurred many times. What it binds is not known. The germline CDR1 and CDR2 sequences are ENHRY and SYGVKD. J lost 0 bases, V lost 9 bases, and 5 bases had no gene match. The CDR3 is 14 residues long. TCRdb independently ran MiXCR on the 5' RACE reads; one entry per CDR3 protein. The data show tens of thousands of distinct CDR3 sequences, more than 9.5% seen once. Study-wide results and caveats: Because no CDR3 amino acid sequences were shared across subjects by expanded clones, private repertoires were suggested in all groups. HTLV-1-associated myelopathy had the most TCR clonal expansion, while multiple sclerosis had the least, a level that fell below healthy controls.

The sample consisted of PBMCs. J is TRBJ1-3 and V is TRBV10-3, with 7 bases fitting TRBD1. This TCR was sampled from a female donor in good health. CDR3: CAMRDSYSGNTIYF. Written as DNA, the CDR3 is TGTGCCATGAGGGACAGCTACTCTGGAAACACCATATATTTT.